The 24 T cell receptor beta chains listed next were all sequenced from one sample in a study of blood T cell repertoires in COVID-19. Measured with immunoSEQ multiplex PCR; TCRdb has only the in-frame clones, and not every one. The sample consists of approximately 350,000 clones, more than 70% of them appearing once. Sample: peripheral blood. The receptors derive from a man aged 25 to 40 with active or convalescent COVID-19.

This clone was observed once. The rearrangement links TRBV7-3 to TRBJ2-5; a possible D gene is TRBD2 (5 bases). Germline values: CDR1 SGHTA, CDR2 FQGTGA. The CDR3 totals 14 residues. V lost 2 bases and J lost 6, with 13 bases in between. This CDR3 reads CASSLVPHGKTQYF. The CDR3 DNA is TGTGCCAGCAGCTTAGTCCCGCACGGGAAGACCCAGTACTTC.

The gene calls are TRBV2 and TRBJ2-5, with TRBD1 as a possible D gene (5 bases). The V end lost 8 bases, the J end lost 1 base, and 5 bases lay between the germline ends. CDR1 is SNHLY, CDR2 FYNNEI, per germline. The CDR3 spans 11 residues. The CDR3 loop reads CASGAQETQYF. CDR3 sequence (DNA): TGTGCCAGCGGGGCCCAAGAGACCCAGTACTTC.

This rearrangement joins TRBV5-1 to TRBJ2-1; the D gene is possibly TRBD1 (6 bases). The CDR3 totals 14 residues. Per the germline V gene, CDR1 is SGHRS and CDR2 is YFSETQ. V dropped 2 bases and J dropped 4 bases, with 10 bases sitting between them. The CDR3 DNA sequence: TGCGCCAGCAGCTTACCGGACAGTTACAATGAGCAGTTCTTC. Amino acids: CASSLPDSYNEQFF.

This clone has ten or more counts. This chain joins TRBV11-2 and TRBJ2-1; possible D gene TRBD2, 5 bases. The CDR3 length is 15 residues. The germline gives CDR1 SGHAT, CDR2 FQNNGV. Trimming stripped 1 base from V and 3 bases from J, with 10 bases between. CDR3 coding DNA: TGTGCCAGCAGCTTAGGTTTGGGAGTCTACAATGAGCAGTTCTTC. As protein: CASSLGLGVYNEQFF.

The rearrangement links TRBV7-9 to TRBJ1-5; D ambiguous. With 6 bases removed from V and 3 bases from J, the gap between germline ends came to 12 bases. Germline V gene data show CDR1 as SEHNR and CDR2 as FQNEAQ (reference sequence). The CDR3 runs 14 residues. CDR3: CASRLGGTNQPQHF. The CDR3 DNA follows: TGTGCCAGCAGACTTGGCGGTACCAATCAGCCCCAGCATTTT.

The V call is TRBV30, the J call TRBJ1-2; the match to TRBD1 covers 12 bases. The CDR3 is 15 residues long. Trimming removed 1 base from V and 4 bases from J; junction bases left unmatched: 4. CDR1 and CDR2 (germline): GTSNPN, SVGIG (reference sequence). The CDR3 DNA sequence: TGTGCCTGGAGTGGGGGACAGGGGGCTCCCTATGGCTACACCTTC. Translating gives CAWSGGQGAPYGYTF.

The V gene is TRBV18, the J gene TRBJ1-5, with D possibly being TRBD1 (5 bases). The CDR3 spans 15 residues. Per germline, CDR1 KGHSH and CDR2 LQKENI. V shed 5 bases and J shed 7 bases, with 18 bases lying between them. This chain's CDR3 is CASSTGQDGGQPQHF. The CDR3 coding sequence is TGTGCCAGCTCAACGGGCCAGGATGGGGGGCAGCCCCAGCATTTT.

This clone was picked up one time. The V call is TRBV5-4, the J call TRBJ2-2; possible D gene TRBD1, 5 bases. Between the trimmed V and J ends, which lost 1 base and 3 bases, there was a span of 7 bases. The CDR3 spans 14 residues. Germline-derived CDR1 and CDR2 are SGHNT and YYREEE (reference sequence). The CDR3 spells CASSLLGHTGELFF. The CDR3, as DNA: TGTGCCAGCAGCTTGCTGGGGCACACCGGGGAGCTGTTTTTT. Together with reference TRBV5-4 and TRBJ2-2, the CDR3 gives the full variable domain: ETGVTQSPTHLIKTRGQQVTLRCSSQSGHNTVSWYQQALGQGPQFIFQYYREEENGRGNFPPRFSGLQFPNYSSELNVNALELDDSALYLCASSLLGHTGELFFGEGSRLTVL.

This chain joins TRBV7-2 and TRBJ1-6; D gene ambiguous. CDR3 length: 12 residues. Trimming took 2 bases from V and 6 from J, leaving 2 bases between them. The germline V gene encodes CDR1 SGHTA and CDR2 FQGNSA. The CDR3 bases are TGTGCCAGCAGCTTACTTAATTCACCCCTCCACTTT. Amino acid sequence: CASSLLNSPLHF.

The V call is TRBV11-3, the J call TRBJ2-1; TRBD1 aligns across 8 bases. Germline V gives CDR1 SGHNT, CDR2 YENEEA. The V gene end was trimmed by 5 bases and the J gene end by 8 bases; junction bases not matched to a gene: 8. The CDR3 runs 14 residues. In DNA form, the CDR3 reads TGTGCCAGCAGCCCATGGACAGGGTGGGATGAGCAGTTCTTC. It encodes CASSPWTGWDEQFF. Full variable domain (missing parts from reference TRBV11-3 and TRBJ2-1): EAGVVQSPRYKIIEKKQPVAFWCNPISGHNTLYWYLQNLGQGPELLIRYENEEAVDDSQLPKDRFSAERLKGVDSTLKIQPAELGDSAVYLCASSPWTGWDEQFFGPGTRLTVL.

The chain employs TRBV28 and TRBJ1-1; a possible D gene is TRBD1 (5 bases). The V end lost 7 bases, the J end lost 4 bases, and 7 bases lay between the germline ends. The germline V gene encodes CDR1 MDHEN and CDR2 SYDVKM. The CDR3 is made up of 11 amino acids. CDR3 in amino acids: CASTGGTEAFF. The CDR3 DNA reads as TGTGCCAGCACGGGGGGCACTGAAGCTTTCTTT.

The chain employs TRBV6-2 or TRBV6-3 and TRBJ2-1; 7 nucleotides match TRBD2. V gave up 3 bases and J gave up 6 bases; unmatched junction bases: 5. The CDR3 is 14 amino acids. Germline CDR1 is MNHEY and CDR2 is SVGEGT. CDR3 nucleotide sequence: TGTGCCAGCAGTTATGGGGGGGGGTTCAATGAGCAGTTCTTC. It codes for CASSYGGGFNEQFF.

This chain joins TRBV11-2 and TRBJ1-1; 9 bases align to TRBD1. The V and J ends lost 5 bases and 2 bases, in that order; junction bases with no gene match: 6. CDR1 and CDR2 from the germline V gene are SGHAT and FQNNGV. The CDR3 consists of 15 residues. The CDR3 DNA reads TGTGCCAGCAGCCCTAAGACAGGGGGTAACACTGAAGCTTTCTTT. Amino acid sequence: CASSPKTGGNTEAFF.

CDR3 in DNA: TGTGCCAGCGGACCAGGGGCCCACGAGCAGTACTTC. Protein sequence: CASGPGAHEQYF. The V call is TRBV7-9, the J call TRBJ2-7, with D perhaps matching TRBD1 (6 bases). The CDR3 runs 12 residues. Germline assignment: CDR1 SEHNR and CDR2 FQNEAQ (reference sequence). Trimming left V 8 bases short and J 5 bases short, with 13 bases between.

The J gene is TRBJ2-7, the V gene TRBV27; perhaps TRBD1 as D (5 bases). Trimming shortened V by 3 bases and J by 4 bases, and 22 bases separated the two germline ends. Germline CDR1 and CDR2: MNHEY and SMNVEV (reference sequence). The CDR3 sequence is 17 residues long. In DNA form, the CDR3 reads TGTGCCAGCAGTTTGCTCTATTCGGAAGGGGAAAATTACGAGCAGTACTTC. Protein product: CASSLLYSEGENYEQYF.

About this clone itself: Other nucleotide sequences in the sample specify the same CDR3. The chain combines TRBV7-2 with TRBJ2-7; D gene unclear. The CDR3 totals 13 residues. Trimming left V 1 base short and J 3 bases short, with 7 bases between. Germline CDR1 SGHTA, CDR2 FQGNSA. The CDR3 loop reads CASSLVPSYEQYF. DNA of the CDR3: TGTGCCAGCAGCTTAGTCCCGAGCTACGAGCAGTACTTC.

The CDR3 loop is CATSRNRGAIKFF. CDR3 DNA: TGTGCCACCAGCAGAAACAGGGGCGCTATCAAGTTCTTC. The genes are TRBV24-1 and TRBJ2-1; 7 nucleotides align to TRBD1. The CDR3 is 13 residues long. Germline V CDR1 and CDR2: KGHDR, SFDVKD. J gave up 14 bases and V 7 bases, and 13 bases lay outside the gene matches.

The rearrangement uses TRBV9 and TRBJ1-2; possible D gene TRBD1, 5 bases. Trimming took 2 bases from V and 4 from J, leaving 12 bases between them. The CDR3 has 14 amino acids. Germline CDR1 and CDR2: SGDLS and YYNGEE. CDR3 residues: CASSVGDGSYGYTF. CDR3 sequence (DNA): TGTGCCAGCAGCGTCGGGGACGGGAGCTATGGCTACACCTTC.

With respect to this clone: At the DNA level, this CDR3 is encoded by other sequences in the same sample as well. The chain carries TRBV3-1 (or the pseudogene TRBV3-2) and TRBJ1-1, with D possibly TRBD1 on 6 matching bases. The CDR3 has 16 amino acids. Germline assignment: CDR1 LGHDT and CDR2 YNNKEL (reference sequence). The V end lost 4 bases, the J end lost 5 bases, and 20 bases lay between the germline ends. For the CDR3, the DNA is TGTGCCAGCAGCCTAAGGGGGGGGGTCACGAGGACTGAAGCTTTCTTT. Amino acids: CASSLRGGVTRTEAFF.

The chain joins TRBV4-2 to TRBJ2-6; 7 positions match TRBD2. CDR3 length: 16 amino acids. Germline assignment: CDR1 LGHNA and CDR2 YNFKEQ. Trimming removed 1 base from V and 0 bases from J; junction bases left unmatched: 0. CDR3 sequence: CASSQASGSGANVLTF. CDR3 nucleotides: TGTGCCAGCAGCCAAGCTAGCGGCTCTGGGGCCAACGTCCTGACTTTC.

The CDR3 sequence: CASSLGQVSSGNTIYF. The DNA for the CDR3 is TGTGCCAGCAGCTTGGGCCAGGTGAGCTCTGGAAACACCATATATTTT. This chain joins TRBV5-6 and TRBJ1-3; D is unresolved. CDR1 is SGHDT, CDR2 YYEEEE, per germline. The CDR3 is made up of 16 amino acids. The V end was cut by 0 bases, the J end by 0 bases, with 10 bases between.

The V gene is TRBV4-3, the J gene TRBJ2-7, with D unresolved. The germline V gene encodes CDR1 LGHNA and CDR2 YSLEER. V lost 0 bases to trimming and J lost 3 bases, with 6 bases between them. This CDR3 is 13 amino acids long. The CDR3 region is CASSQDNGYEQYF. For the CDR3, the DNA is TGCGCCAGCAGCCAAGATAACGGCTACGAGCAGTACTTC.

This chain connects TRBV5-4 to TRBJ2-1; the match to TRBD1 covers 8 bases. The junction had 3 bases not matched to a gene; V was cut back by 5 bases and J by 8 bases. The germline V gene encodes CDR1 SGHNT and CDR2 YYREEE (reference sequence). This CDR3 has 12 amino acids. In DNA form, the CDR3 reads TGTGCCAGCAGTTTACAGGGGGATGAGCAGTTCTTC. Translated, it gives CASSLQGDEQFF.

V and J are TRBV7-9 and TRBJ2-3; TRBD2 matches 10 bases. CDR1 and CDR2 from the germline V gene are SEHNR and FQNEAQ (reference sequence). This CDR3 is built from 14 residues. J was trimmed by 6 bases and V by 4 bases; bases with no gene match: 4. This chain's CDR3 is CASSSGSGGDTQYF. Here the CDR3 DNA reads TGTGCCAGCAGCTCCGGTAGCGGGGGGGATACGCAGTATTTT.